The text below deals with one T cell receptor beta chain. Clinical history as reported by participants underpinned cohort assignment. The CDR3 runs to 16 residues. The V gene end was trimmed by 0 bases and the J gene end by 1 base; junction bases not matched to a gene: 3. Germline V lookup: CDR1 SGHNT, CDR2 YYREEE (reference sequence). The source of the sample is a study of blood T cell repertoires in COVID-19. Study-level information: Sites across the United States, Italy and Spain contributed samples from acute and convalescent COVID-19.

How the authors handled the data: Researchers report that nucleated cell counts were estimated from reference gene primer amplification. Some clones are missing from TCRdb's copy, which holds only in-frame ones; the method was immunoSEQ multiplex PCR. The DNA gave D and trimming, while V, J and clone size come from that table. The sample holds 200,000 to 250,000 clones, approximately 88% seen once. The source material was PBMCs or T cells enriched from blood (not recorded which). This TCR was recovered from a woman aged 25 to 39 who had been exposed to COVID-19. The genes are TRBV5-4 and TRBJ2-5; 10 nucleotides match TRBD2. The CDR3 region is CASSLGLAGFQETQYF. The CDR3 coding sequence is TGTGCCAGCAGCTTGGGACTAGCGGGCTTCCAAGAGACCCAGTACTTC.